This T cell receptor (beta chain) was captured by sequencing in a study of cytotoxic CD8 clonotypes in ibrutinib-treated CLL. Trimming removed 7 bases from V and 2 bases from J, with 11 bases in between. Germline V lookup: CDR1 LNHDA, CDR2 SQIVND (reference sequence). There are 14 residues in the CDR3. The method was immunoSEQ multiplex PCR; TCRdb's version includes in-frame clones alone and lacks a portion of them. The table lists 250,000 to 350,000 clones, roughly four fifths of them singletons, with roughly 5.7% in the top ten. The sequences come from PBMCs, collected at disease progression, from a patient treated with ibrutinib. V gene TRBV19 combines with J gene TRBJ1-4; D not resolved. This receptor was obtained from a human donor with chronic lymphocytic leukemia. CDR3 coding DNA: TGTGCCAGTAAGGTCCAAGGGACTAATGAAAAACTGTTTTTT. It encodes CASKVQGTNEKLFF.